Each of the 30 T cell receptor beta chains below was sequenced from the same sample in a study of blood T cells in healthy people across ages. PCR was performed a second time for about 7 to 11 cycles using a sample-barcoded 5' primer and a J-beta primer mix. TCRdb itself ran the 5' RACE reads through MiXCR, one entry per CDR3 protein. The table records 750,000 to 950,000 distinct CDR3 sequences, around 25% of them present only once. The same data also went into a second study, on T cells of mothers and their children.

The sample consisted of blood. The source of these receptors is a boy between 10 and 17 years old in good health.

A few counts support this clonotype. V gene TRBV12-3 or TRBV12-4 combines with J gene TRBJ1-5, with D perhaps matching TRBD1 (6 bases). Between the trimmed V and J ends, which lost 6 bases and 3 bases, there was a span of 9 bases. This CDR3 spans 13 amino acids. The CDR3 is CASSHRDNQPQHF. CDR3 bases: TGTGCCAGCAGCCACAGGGACAATCAGCCCCAGCATTTT.

This clonotype came up a few times. The chain employs TRBV15 and TRBJ2-2; 9 bases agree with TRBD1. The length of the CDR3 is 16 residues. Germline CDR1 LNHNV, CDR2 YYDKDF (reference sequence). With V trimmed by 2 bases and J by 5 bases, 6 bases remained unmatched. The CDR3 DNA is TGTGCCACCAGCAGACCTGGACAGGGGATAACCGGGGAGCTGTTTTTT. Residues: CATSRPGQGITGELFF.

The chain combines TRBV6-5 with TRBJ1-4; weak D call: TRBD1 (5 bases). Per germline, CDR1 MNHEY and CDR2 SVGAGI. The V and J ends lost 8 bases and 5 bases respectively, with 15 bases between them. CDR3 length: 14 residues. The CDR3 region has the DNA TGTGCCAGCTCCCGGGGACTCCCAAATGAAAAACTGTTTTTT. It is translated as CASSRGLPNEKLFF.

As to this clonotype: This could be a read error, since a much larger clone is one nucleotide away. This chain uses TRBV10-3 with TRBJ2-5, with D maybe TRBD1 (5 bases). From germline, CDR1 is ENHRY and CDR2 SYGVKD. The CDR3 covers 15 residues. DNA of the CDR3: TGTGCCAACAGTGACAGACCCCGGGCGGAAGAGACCCAGTACTTC. Protein product: CANSDRPRAEETQYF.

The chain has TRBV29-1 and TRBJ2-1; D is unclear. CDR1 SQVTM and CDR2 ANQGSEA come from the germline V gene. The CDR3 runs 14 residues. Trimming pared 7 bases from V and 2 bases from J, leaving 15 bases between. CDR3 in amino acids: CSGGTMDPYNEQFF. CDR3 sequence (DNA): TGCAGCGGAGGAACAATGGACCCCTACAATGAGCAGTTCTTC.

Only one count was recorded for this clonotype. The chain is built from TRBV20-1 and TRBJ1-2, with D tentatively TRBD1 (6 bases). Germline loops: CDR1 DFQATT, CDR2 SNEGSKA (reference sequence). The CDR3 runs 13 residues. V was clipped by 3 bases and J by 8 bases, with 16 bases between them. CDR3 coding DNA: TGCAGTGCTAGTTTATCCGGGGGCAGGGGCTACACCTTC. Its translation is CSASLSGGRGYTF.

The chain combines TRBV29-1 with TRBJ2-5, with unresolved D. The CDR3 consists of 13 residues. Trimming shortened V by 2 bases and J by 0 bases, and 7 bases separated the two germline ends. CDR1 and CDR2 from the germline V gene are SQVTM and ANQGSEA. Here the CDR3 reads CSVETTNQETQYF. CDR3 bases: TGCAGCGTTGAAACCACTAACCAAGAGACCCAGTACTTC.

The rearrangement links TRBV3-1 to TRBJ2-5; TRBD1 or TRBD2 may be the D gene (5 bases each). Germline CDR1 is LGHDT and CDR2 is YNNKEL (reference sequence). V was clipped by 0 bases and J by 7 bases, with 15 bases between them. The CDR3 covers 15 residues. CDR3 loop: CASSQDYGAQGTQYF. The CDR3 nucleotides are TGTGCCAGCAGCCAAGATTACGGGGCGCAGGGGACCCAGTACTTC.

J is TRBJ2-7 and V is TRBV12-3 or TRBV12-4; D is unclear. V lost 8 bases and J 4 bases, leaving 18 bases between the germline ends. The CDR3 extends over 14 amino acids. CDR3 nucleotides: TGTGCCAGCGGCGAAAACTCAGGTCCGTACGAGCAGTACTTC. Its protein is CASGENSGPYEQYF.

This rearrangement joins TRBV28 to TRBJ1-5; no definite D call. Germline CDR1 reads MDHEN; CDR2 reads SYDVKM. Trimming shortened V by 6 bases and J by 4 bases, and 13 bases separated the two germline ends. The length of the CDR3 is 14 residues. CDR3 DNA: TGTGCCAGCAGCGACCGGGCCAATAATCAGCCCCAGCATTTT. It codes for CASSDRANNQPQHF. Drawing the rest from reference TRBV28 and TRBJ1-5, the complete variable domain is DVKVTQSSRYLVKRTGEKVFLECVQDMDHENMFWYRQDPGLGLRLIYFSYDVKMKEKGDIPEGYSVSREKKERFSLILESASTNQTSMYLCASSDRANNQPQHFGDGTRLSIL.

This chain links TRBV29-1 with TRBJ1-2; 8 bases are shared with TRBD1. Trimming at V came to 6 bases and at J to 2 bases, leaving 2 bases not matched to a gene. The V gene's germline CDR1 is SQVTM and CDR2 ANQGSEA. The CDR3 runs to 12 residues. CDR3 bases: TGCAGCGTACGACAGGGGAACTATGGCTACACCTTC. Protein: CSVRQGNYGYTF.

The gene calls are TRBV12-3 or TRBV12-4 and TRBJ2-3; TRBD2 matches at 7 bases. Losses at the gene ends were 4 bases for V and 4 bases for J; bases not matched to a gene: 5. This CDR3 is 14 amino acids long. Here the CDR3 DNA reads TGTGCCAGCAGTTCCCAGCGGGGTTCAGATACGCAGTATTTT. Its protein product is CASSSQRGSDTQYF.

Comments on this clonotype: One end of the junction does not line up with germline, which may come from a read error. This chain links TRBV6-2 or TRBV6-3 with TRBJ1-5, with a weak D call TRBD1 (6 bases). The CDR3 covers 16 residues. CDR1 and CDR2 from the germline V gene are MNHEY and SVGEGT. CDR3: CASSPTGYGSNQPRHF. The CDR3 DNA reads as TGTGCCAGCAGTCCCACAGGGTACGGCAGCAATCAGCCCCGGCATTTT.

CDR3 sequence reads: CASSKDRGGYGYTF. CDR3 bases: TGTGCCAGCAGCAAGGACAGGGGAGGGTATGGCTACACCTTC. The chain has TRBV14 and TRBJ1-2; 9 positions agree with TRBD1. The germline gives CDR1 SGHDN, CDR2 FVKESK. V was pared by 5 bases and J by 5 bases, with 6 bases of the junction left unmatched. The CDR3 runs to 14 residues.

V and J are TRBV18 and TRBJ2-7; TRBD2 matches 10 bases. Germline trimming cut 5 bases from V and 4 bases from J; bases unmatched to any gene: 5. The V gene's germline CDR1 is KGHSH and CDR2 LQKENI. The CDR3 has 14 amino acids. CDR3 in amino acids: CASSERGGLYEQYF. The CDR3 nucleotides are TGTGCCAGCTCAGAGCGGGGGGGCCTTTACGAGCAGTACTTC.

V usage is TRBV9 and J usage is TRBJ2-7; tentatively, D is TRBD1 (5 bases). Trimming cost V 0 bases and J 3 bases, with 16 bases left between them. The germline V gene encodes CDR1 SGDLS and CDR2 YYNGEE. The CDR3 has 16 residues. The CDR3 sequence: CASSVEDRGSYYEQYF. The CDR3 region has the DNA TGTGCCAGCAGCGTAGAGGATAGGGGCAGTTACTACGAGCAGTACTTC.

This clonotype was seen a few times. The chain uses TRBV29-1 and TRBJ1-1; D is undetermined. This CDR3 spans 12 amino acids. The V gene's germline CDR1 is SQVTM and CDR2 ANQGSEA. The CDR3 nucleotides read TGCAGTGGGAAGGGTGTACGGACTGAAGCTTTCTTT. Protein sequence: CSGKGVRTEAFF. The full variable domain, in which reference TRBV29-1 and TRBJ1-1 provide the parts outside the CDR3, is SAVISQKPSRDICQRGTSLTIQCQVDSQVTMMFWYRQQPGQSLTLIATANQGSEATYESGFVIDKFPISRPNLTFSTLTVSNMSPEDSSIYLCSGKGVRTEAFFGQGTRLTVV.

This clonotype was seen just once. The chain is built from TRBV7-6 and TRBJ2-2, with D tentatively TRBD1 (6 bases). The CDR3 sequence is 16 residues long. The V end lost 4 bases, the J end lost 0 bases, and 12 bases lay between the germline ends. Germline lookup yields CDR1 SGHVS and CDR2 FNYEAQ. The CDR3, as DNA: TGTGCCAGCAGCTCGTCAAGGACAGCGAACACCGGGGAGCTGTTTTTT. Its protein product is CASSSSRTANTGELFF. The full variable domain, in which reference TRBV7-6 and TRBJ2-2 provide the parts outside the CDR3, is GAGVSQSPRYKVTKRGQDVALRCDPISGHVSLYWYRQALGQGPEFLTYFNYEAQQDKSGLPNDRFSAERPEGSISTLTIQRTEQRDSAMYRCASSSSRTANTGELFFGEGSRLTVL.

The chain combines TRBV3-1 with TRBJ2-5, with D tentatively TRBD1 or TRBD2 (5 bases each). TRBJ2-1 explains the end of the DNA better; the J call may be wrong. Germline V gene data show CDR1 as LGHDT and CDR2 as YNNKEL (reference sequence). This CDR3 contains 15 residues. The CDR3 DNA follows: TGTGCCAGCACCCCCAATCGAGAGGGGATGAATGAGCAGTTCTTC. This sequence encodes CASTPNREGMNEQFF.

In this sample, this clonotype turned up a few times. The rearrangement joins TRBV14 to TRBJ2-7; a possible D gene is TRBD1 (6 bases). The germline V gene has CDR1 SGHDN and CDR2 FVKESK. CDR3 length: 13 residues. The V end lost 0 bases, the J end lost 9 bases, and 12 bases lay between the germline ends. CDR3 in amino acids: CASSQEFRGWQYF. The CDR3 region has the DNA TGTGCCAGCAGCCAAGAGTTCAGGGGTTGGCAGTACTTC.

The genes are TRBV25-1 and TRBJ2-5, with 7 bases matching TRBD1. The J call may not be correct, given that the DNA end is closer to TRBJ2-7. The CDR3 has 15 residues. CDR1 is MGHDK and CDR2 is SYGVNS in the germline V gene. The CDR3 region is CASSEYVAGGYEQYF. The CDR3 nucleotides are TGTGCCAGCAGTGAATACGTAGCAGGGGGCTACGAGCAGTACTTC.

This clonotype was observed a few times. The chain employs TRBV11-2 and TRBJ2-2; D remains unclear. V lost 5 bases to trimming and J lost 7 bases, with 8 bases between them. CDR3 length: 12 residues. In germline, CDR1 is SGHAT, CDR2 FQNNGV. The DNA of the CDR3 is TGTGCCAGCAGCCGCCGCGGCGGGGAGCTGTTTTTT. This encodes CASSRRGGELFF. Full variable domain (outside the CDR3, taken from reference TRBV11-2 and TRBJ2-2): EAGVAQSPRYKIIEKRQSVAFWCNPISGHATLYWYQQILGQGPKLLIQFQNNGVVDDSQLPKDRFSAERLKGVDSTLKIQPAKLEDSAVYLCASSRRGGELFFGEGSRLTVL.

The chain couples TRBV12-3 or TRBV12-4 to TRBJ2-5, with D perhaps matching TRBD2 (5 bases). With the DNA end fitting TRBJ2-7 better, the J assignment may be wrong. CDR3 length: 12 amino acids. CDR3 sequence: CASSSEGYEQYF. CDR3 sequence (DNA): TGTGCCAGCAGTTCAGAGGGCTACGAGCAGTACTTC.

The chain couples TRBV5-1 to TRBJ1-4; D is ambiguous. The CDR3 extends over 15 amino acids. Germline V gene sequence: CDR1 SGHRS, CDR2 YFSETQ. Trimming shortened V by 0 bases and J by 7 bases, and 13 bases separated the two germline ends. CDR3 residues: CASSLASLRGEKLFF. CDR3 bases: TGCGCCAGCAGCTTGGCCAGCCTACGGGGTGAAAAACTGTTTTTT.

This rearrangement joins TRBV20-1 to TRBJ1-2; D unclear. The CDR3 consists of 14 residues. CDR1 is DFQATT and CDR2 is SNEGSKA in the germline V gene (reference sequence). V gave up 1 base and J gave up 1 base, with 10 bases separating them. The CDR3 DNA reads TGCAGTGCTAGAGGTGGTGCTTTTAACTATGGCTACACCTTC. Translating it yields CSARGGAFNYGYTF.

This clonotype was seen only a few times. The chain is built from TRBV10-3 and TRBJ2-5; no clear D gene. CDR1 is ENHRY and CDR2 is SYGVKD in the germline V gene. The CDR3 runs to 15 residues. V lost 0 bases and J lost 0, with 8 bases in between. The CDR3 is CAISESALDQETQYF. CDR3 nucleotide sequence: TGTGCCATCAGTGAGTCTGCATTAGACCAAGAGACCCAGTACTTC.

Comments on this clonotype: Mismatch with germline at one junction end may stem from a read error. The CDR3 DNA sequence: TGTGCCAGCAGTTTAGGCGGTGTGGCGGGCAATCAGCCTCAGCATTTT. Translated: CASSLGGVAGNQPQHF. This chain connects TRBV12-3 or TRBV12-4 to TRBJ1-5; no definite D call. This CDR3 is built from 16 residues.

The rearrangement joins TRBV12-3 or TRBV12-4 to TRBJ1-1, with TRBD1 matching 10 bases. This CDR3 is built from 16 residues. Unmatched junction bases numbered 8, after V lost 5 bases and J lost 2 bases. CDR3 bases: TGTGCCAGCAGTGTTCGGGACAGGGGCTCAAACACTGAAGCTTTCTTT. This translates into CASSVRDRGSNTEAFF.

The chain carries TRBV2 and TRBJ2-6; D not certain. Deletions cut 6 bases from V and 2 bases from J, with 8 bases between. The V gene's germline CDR1 is SNHLY and CDR2 FYNNEI. This CDR3 is 14 amino acids long. The CDR3 reads CASRGDTGANVLTF. DNA of the CDR3: TGTGCCAGCAGGGGTGATACTGGGGCCAACGTCCTGACTTTC.

V is TRBV7-8 and J is TRBJ2-1, with D unresolved. Judging by the DNA end, TRBJ2-7 fits better; the J call may be wrong. The CDR3 loop spans 12 amino acids. Germline CDR1 SGHVS, CDR2 FQNEAQ. CDR3 bases: TGTGCCAGCAGCCCATTCGAGGACCAGCAGTACTTC. Residues: CASSPFEDQQYF.